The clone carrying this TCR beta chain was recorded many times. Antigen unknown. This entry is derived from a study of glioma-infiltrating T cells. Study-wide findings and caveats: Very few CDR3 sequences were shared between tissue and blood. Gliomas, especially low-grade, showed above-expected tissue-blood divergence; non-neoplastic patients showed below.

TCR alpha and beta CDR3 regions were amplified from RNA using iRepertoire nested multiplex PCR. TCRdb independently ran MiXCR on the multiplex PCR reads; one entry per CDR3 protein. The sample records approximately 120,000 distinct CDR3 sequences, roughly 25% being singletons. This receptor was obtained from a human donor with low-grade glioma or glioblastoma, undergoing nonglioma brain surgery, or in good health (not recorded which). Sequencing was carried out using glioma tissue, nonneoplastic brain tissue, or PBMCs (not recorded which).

CDR3 in amino acids: CASSSGGTEAFF. In DNA, the CDR3 is TGTGCCAGCAGTTCAGGGGGCACTGAAGCTTTCTTT. V is TRBV2 and J is TRBJ1-1; TRBD1 aligns across 7 bases. This CDR3 contains 12 residues. The ends lost 5 bases at V and 4 bases at J; junction bases unmatched: 1. CDR1 is SNHLY, CDR2 FYNNEI, per germline. The entire variable domain, with the rest obtained from reference TRBV2 and TRBJ1-1, is as follows: EPEVTQTPSHQVTQMGQEVILRCVPISNHLYFYWYRQILGQKVEFLVSFYNNEISEKSEIFDDQFSVERPDGSNFTLKIRSTKLEDSAMYFCASSSGGTEAFFGQGTRLTVV.